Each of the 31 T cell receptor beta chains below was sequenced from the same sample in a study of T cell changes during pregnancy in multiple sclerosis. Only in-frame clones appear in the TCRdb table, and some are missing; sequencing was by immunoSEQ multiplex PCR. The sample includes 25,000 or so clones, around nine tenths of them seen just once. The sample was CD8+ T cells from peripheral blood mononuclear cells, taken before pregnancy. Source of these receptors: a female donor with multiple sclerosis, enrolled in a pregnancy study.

The CDR3 here is CASSDVYTGELFF. CDR3 bases: TGTGCCAGCAGTGACGTATACACCGGGGAGCTGTTTTTT. This chain joins TRBV6-1 and TRBJ2-2; D remains unclear. CDR3 size: 13 residues. Trimming shortened V by 3 bases and J by 3 bases, and 5 bases separated the two germline ends. Per the germline V gene, CDR1 is MNHNS and CDR2 is SASEGT.

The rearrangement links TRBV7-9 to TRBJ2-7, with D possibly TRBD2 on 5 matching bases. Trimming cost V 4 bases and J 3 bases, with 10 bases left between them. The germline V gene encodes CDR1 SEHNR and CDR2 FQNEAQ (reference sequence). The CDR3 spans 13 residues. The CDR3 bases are TGTGCCAGCAGCTCTACTAGGGACTACGAGCAGTACTTC. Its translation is CASSSTRDYEQYF.

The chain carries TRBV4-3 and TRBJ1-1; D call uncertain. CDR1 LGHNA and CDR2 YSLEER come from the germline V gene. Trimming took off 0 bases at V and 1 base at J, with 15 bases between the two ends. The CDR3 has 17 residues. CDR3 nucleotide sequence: TGCGCCAGCAGCCAAGATGTAGTCGAGGGTCAGAACACTGAAGCTTTCTTT. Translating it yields CASSQDVVEGQNTEAFF.

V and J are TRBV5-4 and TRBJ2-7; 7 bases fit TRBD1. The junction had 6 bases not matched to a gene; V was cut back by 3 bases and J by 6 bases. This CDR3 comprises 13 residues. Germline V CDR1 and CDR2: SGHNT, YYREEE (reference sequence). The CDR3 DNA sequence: TGTGCCAGCAGCTCAGGGGGAAGGAGCGAGCAGTACTTC. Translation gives CASSSGGRSEQYF.

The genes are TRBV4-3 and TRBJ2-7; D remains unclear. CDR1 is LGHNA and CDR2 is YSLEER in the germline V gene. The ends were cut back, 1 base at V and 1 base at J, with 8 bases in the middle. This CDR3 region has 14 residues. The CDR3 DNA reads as TGCGCCAGCAGCCAAGCGGTAGCTTCCTACGAGCAGTACTTC. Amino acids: CASSQAVASYEQYF.

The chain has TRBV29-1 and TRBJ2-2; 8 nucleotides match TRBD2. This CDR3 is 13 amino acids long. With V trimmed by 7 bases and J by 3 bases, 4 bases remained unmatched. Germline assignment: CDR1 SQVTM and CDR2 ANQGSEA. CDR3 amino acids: CSAASGYTGELFF. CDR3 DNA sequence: TGCAGCGCGGCTAGCGGGTACACCGGGGAGCTGTTTTTT.

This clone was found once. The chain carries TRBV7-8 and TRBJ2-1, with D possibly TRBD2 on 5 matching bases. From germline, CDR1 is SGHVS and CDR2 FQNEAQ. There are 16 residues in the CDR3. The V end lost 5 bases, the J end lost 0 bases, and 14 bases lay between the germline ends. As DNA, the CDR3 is TGTGCCAGCAGCAGAGGTAGCGTCAGCTCCTACAATGAGCAGTTCTTC. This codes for CASSRGSVSSYNEQFF.

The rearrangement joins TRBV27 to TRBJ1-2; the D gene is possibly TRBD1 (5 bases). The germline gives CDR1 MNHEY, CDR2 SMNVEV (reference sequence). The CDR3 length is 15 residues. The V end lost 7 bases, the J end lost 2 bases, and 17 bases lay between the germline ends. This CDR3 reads CASTKRVGQNYGYTF. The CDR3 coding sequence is TGTGCCAGCACCAAAAGGGTGGGGCAGAACTATGGCTACACCTTC.

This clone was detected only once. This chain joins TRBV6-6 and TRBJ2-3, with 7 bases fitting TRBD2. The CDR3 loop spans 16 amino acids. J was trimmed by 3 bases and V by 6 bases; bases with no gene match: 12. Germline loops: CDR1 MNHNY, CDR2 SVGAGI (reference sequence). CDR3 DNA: TGTGCCAGCAGCTGGTGGCGGGAGAGTAGAACAGATACGCAGTATTTT. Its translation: CASSWWRESRTDTQYF.

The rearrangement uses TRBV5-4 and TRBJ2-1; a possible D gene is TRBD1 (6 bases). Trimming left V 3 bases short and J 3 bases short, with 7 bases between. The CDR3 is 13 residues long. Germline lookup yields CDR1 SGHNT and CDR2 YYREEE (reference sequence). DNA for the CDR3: TGTGCCAGCAGCTGGGACATCTACAATGAGCAGTTCTTC. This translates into CASSWDIYNEQFF.

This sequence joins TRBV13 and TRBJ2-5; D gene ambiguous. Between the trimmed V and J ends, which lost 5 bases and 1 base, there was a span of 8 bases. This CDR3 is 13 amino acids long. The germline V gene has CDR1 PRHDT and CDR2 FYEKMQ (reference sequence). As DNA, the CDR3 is TGTGCCAGCAGCCAAGCCCCCCAAGAGACCCAGTACTTC. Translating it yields CASSQAPQETQYF.

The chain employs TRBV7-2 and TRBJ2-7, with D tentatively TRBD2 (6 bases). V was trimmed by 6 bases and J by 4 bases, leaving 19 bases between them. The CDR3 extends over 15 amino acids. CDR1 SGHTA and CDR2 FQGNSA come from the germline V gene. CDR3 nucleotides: TGTGCCAGCAGGAGCATCGGGACTTATAATTACGAGCAGTACTTC. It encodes CASRSIGTYNYEQYF.

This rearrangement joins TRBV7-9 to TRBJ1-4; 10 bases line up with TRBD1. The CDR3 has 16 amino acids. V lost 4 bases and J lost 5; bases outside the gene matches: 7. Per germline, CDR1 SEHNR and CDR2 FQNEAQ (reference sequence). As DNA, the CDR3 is TGTGCCAGCAGCTCGAGACCGGGACAGGGGAATGAAAAACTGTTTTTT. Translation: CASSSRPGQGNEKLFF.

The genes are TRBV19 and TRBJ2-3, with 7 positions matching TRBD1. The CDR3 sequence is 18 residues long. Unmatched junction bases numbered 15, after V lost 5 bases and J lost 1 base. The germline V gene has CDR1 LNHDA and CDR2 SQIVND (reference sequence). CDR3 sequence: CASSPKYRGRRGTDTQYF. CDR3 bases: TGTGCCAGTAGTCCCAAATACAGGGGCCGCCGGGGCACAGATACGCAGTATTTT.

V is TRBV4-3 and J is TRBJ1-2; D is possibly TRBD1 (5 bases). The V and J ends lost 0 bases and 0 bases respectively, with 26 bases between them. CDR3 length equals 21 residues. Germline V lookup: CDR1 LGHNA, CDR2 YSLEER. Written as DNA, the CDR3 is TGCGCCAGCAGCCAAGAATCACCCCCCGCGCAGGGTCTTGGAGCTAACTATGGCTACACCTTC. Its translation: CASSQESPPAQGLGANYGYTF.

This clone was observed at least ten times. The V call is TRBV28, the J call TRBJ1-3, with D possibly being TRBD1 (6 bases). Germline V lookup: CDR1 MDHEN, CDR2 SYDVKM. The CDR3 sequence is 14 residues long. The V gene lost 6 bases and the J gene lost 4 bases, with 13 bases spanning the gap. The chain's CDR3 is CASRDTGSGNTIYF. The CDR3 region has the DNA TGTGCCAGCAGAGATACAGGGTCGGGAAACACCATATATTTT.

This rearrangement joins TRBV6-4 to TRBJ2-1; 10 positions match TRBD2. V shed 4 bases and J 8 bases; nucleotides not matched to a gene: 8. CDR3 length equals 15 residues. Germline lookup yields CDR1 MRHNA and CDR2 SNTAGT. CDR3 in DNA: TGTGCCAGCAGTGTTGCTAGCGGGAGTTCTCATGAGCAGTTCTTC. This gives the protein CASSVASGSSHEQFF.

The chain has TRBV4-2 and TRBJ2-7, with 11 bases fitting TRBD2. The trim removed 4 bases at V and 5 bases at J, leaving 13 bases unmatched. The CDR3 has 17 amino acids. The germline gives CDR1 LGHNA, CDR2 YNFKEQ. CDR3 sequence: CASSPPSGRLKVNEQYF. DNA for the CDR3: TGTGCCAGCAGCCCCCCTAGCGGGAGGCTTAAAGTGAACGAGCAGTACTTC.

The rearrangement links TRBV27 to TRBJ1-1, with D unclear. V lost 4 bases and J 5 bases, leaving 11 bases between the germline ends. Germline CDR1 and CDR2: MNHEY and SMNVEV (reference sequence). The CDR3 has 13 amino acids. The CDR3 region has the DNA TGTGCCAGCAGTTCCCCGAGGGTTACTGAAGCTTTCTTT. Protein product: CASSSPRVTEAFF.

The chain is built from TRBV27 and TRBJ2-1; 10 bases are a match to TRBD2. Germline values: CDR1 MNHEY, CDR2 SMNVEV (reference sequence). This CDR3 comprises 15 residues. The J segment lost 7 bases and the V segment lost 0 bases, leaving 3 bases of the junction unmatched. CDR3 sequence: CASSLSLAGVNEQFF. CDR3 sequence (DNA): TGTGCCAGCAGTTTATCTCTAGCGGGAGTAAATGAGCAGTTCTTC.

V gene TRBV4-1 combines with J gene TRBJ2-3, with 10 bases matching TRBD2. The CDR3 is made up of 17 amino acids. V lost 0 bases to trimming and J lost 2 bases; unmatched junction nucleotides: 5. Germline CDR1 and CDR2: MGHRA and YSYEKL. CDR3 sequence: CASSQEASGRYTDTQYF. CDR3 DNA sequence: TGCGCCAGCAGCCAAGAAGCTAGCGGGAGATACACAGATACGCAGTATTTT.

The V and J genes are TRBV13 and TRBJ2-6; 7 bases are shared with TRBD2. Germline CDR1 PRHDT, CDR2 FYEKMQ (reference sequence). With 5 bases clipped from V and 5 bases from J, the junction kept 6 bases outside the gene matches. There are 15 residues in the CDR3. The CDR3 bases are TGTGCCAGCAGCCAAGGGAGGGGTTGGGCCAACGTCCTGACTTTC. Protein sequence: CASSQGRGWANVLTF.

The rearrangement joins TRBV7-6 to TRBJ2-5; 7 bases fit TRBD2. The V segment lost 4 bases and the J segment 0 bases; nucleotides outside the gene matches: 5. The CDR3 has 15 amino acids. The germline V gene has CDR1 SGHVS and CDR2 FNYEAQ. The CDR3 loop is CASSWGGEYQETQYF. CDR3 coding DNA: TGTGCCAGCAGCTGGGGAGGGGAGTACCAAGAGACCCAGTACTTC.

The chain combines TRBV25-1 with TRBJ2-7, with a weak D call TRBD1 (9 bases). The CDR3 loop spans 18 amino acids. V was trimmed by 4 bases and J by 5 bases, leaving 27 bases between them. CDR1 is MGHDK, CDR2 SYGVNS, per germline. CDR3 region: CASSAGTGIGGRSNEQYF. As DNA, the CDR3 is TGTGCCAGCAGTGCCGGGACAGGGATCGGCGGGAGGTCAAACGAGCAGTACTTC.

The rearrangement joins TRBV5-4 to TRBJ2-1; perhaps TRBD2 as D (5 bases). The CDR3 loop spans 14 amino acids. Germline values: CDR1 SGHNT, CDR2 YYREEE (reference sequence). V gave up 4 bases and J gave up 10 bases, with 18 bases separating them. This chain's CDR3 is CASSQPGTLGEQFF. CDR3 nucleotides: TGTGCCAGCAGCCAACCGGGAACACTTGGCGAGCAGTTCTTC.

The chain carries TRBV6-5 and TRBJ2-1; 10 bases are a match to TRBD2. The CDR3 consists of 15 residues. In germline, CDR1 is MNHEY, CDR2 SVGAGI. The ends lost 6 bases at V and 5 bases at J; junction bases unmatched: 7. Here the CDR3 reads CASSPTLAGDNEQFF. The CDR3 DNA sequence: TGTGCCAGCAGCCCCACCCTAGCGGGGGACAATGAGCAGTTCTTC.

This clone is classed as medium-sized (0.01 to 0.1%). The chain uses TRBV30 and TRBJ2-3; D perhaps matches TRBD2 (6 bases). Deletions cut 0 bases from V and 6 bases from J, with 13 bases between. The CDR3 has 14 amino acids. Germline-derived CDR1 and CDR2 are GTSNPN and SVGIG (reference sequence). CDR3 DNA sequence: TGTGCCTGGAGTGTACGTCTGGAGGGGGATACGCAGTATTTT. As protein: CAWSVRLEGDTQYF.

CDR3 in amino acids: CASSPFFLEDVRENEQFF. The CDR3 coding sequence is TGTGCCAGCAGCCCGTTCTTCCTGGAGGATGTAAGGGAAAATGAGCAGTTCTTC. The rearrangement uses TRBV7-3 and TRBJ2-1; D may be TRBD2 (5 bases). CDR3 size: 18 residues. Germline-derived CDR1 and CDR2 are SGHTA and FQGTGA. The ends were cut back, 5 bases at V and 7 bases at J, with 27 bases in the middle.

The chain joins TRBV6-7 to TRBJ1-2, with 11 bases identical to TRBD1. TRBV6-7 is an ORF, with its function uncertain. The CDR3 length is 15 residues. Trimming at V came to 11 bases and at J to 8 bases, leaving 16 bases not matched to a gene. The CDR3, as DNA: TGTGCCTTTTACACCCGGGACAGGGGGTTTTGGGGCTACACCTTC. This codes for CAFYTRDRGFWGYTF.

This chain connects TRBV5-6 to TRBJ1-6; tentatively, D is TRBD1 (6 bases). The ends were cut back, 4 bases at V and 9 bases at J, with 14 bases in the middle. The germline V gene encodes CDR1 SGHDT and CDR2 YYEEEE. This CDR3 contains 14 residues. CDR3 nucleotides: TGTGCCAGCAGCCAAACAGGGATCGGTTCACCCCTCCACTTT. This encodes CASSQTGIGSPLHF.

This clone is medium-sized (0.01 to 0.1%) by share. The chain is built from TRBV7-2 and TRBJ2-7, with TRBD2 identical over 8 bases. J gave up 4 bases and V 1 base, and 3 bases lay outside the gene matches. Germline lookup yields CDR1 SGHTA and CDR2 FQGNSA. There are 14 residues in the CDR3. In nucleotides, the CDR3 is TGTGCCAGCAGCTTAGGACTAGCGTCATACGAGCAGTACTTC. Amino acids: CASSLGLASYEQYF.